Presented here are 4 T cell receptor beta chains from one specimen sequenced in a study of T cell responses to AZD1222 COVID-19 vaccine (dated by TCRdb to 2020 to 2023). This specimen's time point label, per the study, means: baseline before first vaccination. Library preparation used the immunoSEQ multiplex PCR assay. This immuneACCESS table, as held by TCRdb, lists in-frame sequences with V and J called but not all clones. Of the missing ones, under half trace to an unresolved V gene in checked studies; the others have no known cause. The sample table records about 70,000 clones; 80% to 85% of these occur just once. The top ten hold more than 8.5% of the sample. Sequenced here: peripheral blood, sampled on day 0 of AZD1222 vaccination. The receptors were sampled from an adult in good health.

This chain joins TRBV11-3 and TRBJ2-7; either TRBD1 or TRBD2 may supply D (5 bases each). V was cut by 9 bases and J by 2 bases, with 14 bases left in between. Germline V gives CDR1 SGHNT, CDR2 YENEEA. This CDR3 has 13 residues. DNA for the CDR3: TGTGCCAGAGGACGGGGCTACCCCTACGAGCAGTACTTC. Its translation is CARGRGYPYEQYF. The entire variable domain, with the rest obtained from reference TRBV11-3 and TRBJ2-7, is as follows: EAGVVQSPRYKIIEKKQPVAFWCNPISGHNTLYWYLQNLGQGPELLIRYENEEAVDDSQLPKDRFSAERLKGVDSTLKIQPAELGDSAVYLCARGRGYPYEQYFGPGTRLTVT.

The rearrangement joins TRBV7-6 to TRBJ1-2; 9 nucleotides agree with TRBD1. The trim removed 4 bases at V and 6 bases at J, leaving 12 bases unmatched. The CDR3 contains 16 residues. CDR1 is SGHVS, CDR2 FNYEAQ, per germline. CDR3 DNA: TGTGCCAGCAGCTCGAAAAATCCGGGACAGGGCGATGGCTACACCTTC. This gives the protein CASSSKNPGQGDGYTF.

The chain combines TRBV7-9 with TRBJ2-7, with D perhaps matching TRBD1 (5 bases). CDR3 length equals 13 residues. Looked up from germline, CDR1 is SEHNR and CDR2 is FQNEAQ (reference sequence). The V end lost 1 base, the J end lost 6 bases, and 10 bases lay between the germline ends. The CDR3 DNA follows: TGTGCCAGCAGCTTAGTGGCAGGGTCCGAGCAGTACTTC. Translated: CASSLVAGSEQYF.

The rearrangement links TRBV7-2 to TRBJ2-1, with D perhaps TRBD2 (5 bases). The CDR3 runs 14 residues. Trimming left V 5 bases short and J 8 bases short, with 16 bases between. Germline loops: CDR1 SGHTA, CDR2 FQGNSA. CDR3 loop: CASSITSDVYEQFF. In nucleotides, the CDR3 is TGTGCCAGCAGCATCACTAGTGACGTCTATGAGCAGTTCTTC. The full variable domain, completed using reference TRBV7-2 and TRBJ2-1, is GAGVSQSPSNKVTEKGKDVELRCDPISGHTALYWYRQSLGQGLEFLIYFQGNSAPDKSGLPSDRFSAERTGGSVSTLTIQRTQQEDSAVYLCASSITSDVYEQFFGPGTRLTVL.